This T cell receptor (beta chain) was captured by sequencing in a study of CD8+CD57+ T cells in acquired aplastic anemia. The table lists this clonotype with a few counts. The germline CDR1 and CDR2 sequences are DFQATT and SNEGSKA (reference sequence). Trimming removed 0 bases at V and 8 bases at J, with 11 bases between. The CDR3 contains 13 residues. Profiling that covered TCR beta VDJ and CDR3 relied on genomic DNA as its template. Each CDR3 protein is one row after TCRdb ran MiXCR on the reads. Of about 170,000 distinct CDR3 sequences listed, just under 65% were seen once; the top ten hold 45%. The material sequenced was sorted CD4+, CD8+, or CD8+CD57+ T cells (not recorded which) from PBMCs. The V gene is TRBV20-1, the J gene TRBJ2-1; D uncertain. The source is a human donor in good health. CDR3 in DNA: TGCAGTGCTAGAGATACCGTCCCATATGAGCAGTTCTTC. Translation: CSARDTVPYEQFF.